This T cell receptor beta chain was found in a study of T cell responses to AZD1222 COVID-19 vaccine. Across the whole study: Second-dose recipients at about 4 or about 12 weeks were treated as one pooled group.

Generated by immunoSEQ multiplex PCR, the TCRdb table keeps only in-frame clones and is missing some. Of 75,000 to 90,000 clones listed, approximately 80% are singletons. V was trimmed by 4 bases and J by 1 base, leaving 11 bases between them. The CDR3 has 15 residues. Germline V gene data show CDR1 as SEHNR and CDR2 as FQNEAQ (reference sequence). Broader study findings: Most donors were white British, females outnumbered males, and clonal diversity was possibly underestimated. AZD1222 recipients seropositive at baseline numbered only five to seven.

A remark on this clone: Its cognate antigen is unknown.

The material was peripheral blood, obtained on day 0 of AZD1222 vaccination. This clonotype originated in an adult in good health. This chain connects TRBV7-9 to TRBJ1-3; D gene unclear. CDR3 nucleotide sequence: TGTGCCAGCAGCTCGTCCAGTCTTTCTGGAAACACCATATATTTT. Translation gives CASSSSSLSGNTIYF.